The present T cell receptor (beta chain) was sequenced within a study of blood T cell repertoires in COVID-19. Study overall: Acute and convalescent COVID-19 samples came from the United States, Italy and Spain. PBMCs, B-cell-depleted T cells, or T cells were the source of the cDNA or gDNA that made up the material.

As originally analysed: From reference gene primer amplification, estimates of nucleated cell counts were derived. The protocol was immunoSEQ multiplex PCR, while the TCRdb copy is restricted to in-frame clones and leaves out a portion. V, J and clone size are taken as reported in that table, and D and trimming were inferred from the DNA itself. Here the sample spans 300,000 to 400,000 clones, more than 75% being singletons. The CDR3 loop spans 12 amino acids. The germline gives CDR1 SGHTA, CDR2 FQGNSA. The V end lost 8 bases, the J end lost 1 base, and 8 bases lay between the germline ends. The chain combines TRBV7-2 with TRBJ1-1; D remains ambiguous. This clonotype was obtained from a woman in her fifties or sixties who had recovered from COVID-19. The sequencing sample was made of peripheral blood. CDR3 sequence reads: CASGPGNTEAFF. Written as DNA, the CDR3 is TGTGCCAGCGGCCCGGGGAACACTGAAGCTTTCTTT. Full variable domain (remainder filled in from reference TRBV7-2 and TRBJ1-1): GAGVSQSPSNKVTEKGKDVELRCDPISGHTALYWYRQSLGQGLEFLIYFQGNSAPDKSGLPSDRFSAERTGGSVSTLTIQRTQQEDSAVYLCASGPGNTEAFFGQGTRLTVV.